Below, 4 T cell receptor beta chains from the same sample are listed, as sequenced in a study of T cell repertoires in cytomegalovirus infection. A single record per CDR3 protein comes from TCRdb applying MiXCR to the reads. The sample lists some 300,000 distinct CDR3 sequences, about 9.1% occurring once. Sequenced sample: PBMCs. The origin of the receptors is a human donor in good health (CMV status not recorded). Some clones in this sample may be carry-over from other donors' samples.

The rearrangement joins TRBV10-3 to TRBJ2-1; TRBD1 matches 9 bases. Germline V CDR1 and CDR2: ENHRY, SYGVKD. J lost 7 bases, V lost 11 bases, and 9 bases had no gene match. This CDR3 contains 13 residues. The CDR3 protein is CAARQGEINEQFF. The CDR3 nucleotides are TGTGCCGCCCGACAGGGGGAGATTAATGAGCAGTTCTTC.

This clonotype has a count of ten or more. The chain has TRBV20-1 and TRBJ2-2; the match to TRBD1 covers 7 bases. The CDR3 extends over 16 amino acids. Germline V CDR1 and CDR2: DFQATT, SNEGSKA (reference sequence). V shed 1 base, J shed 1 base, and the junction held 6 bases outside the gene matches. The CDR3 loop reads CSARGPDRENTGELFF. CDR3 DNA: TGCAGTGCTAGAGGCCCCGACAGGGAGAACACCGGGGAGCTGTTTTTT.

This clonotype was observed at least ten times. V is TRBV28 and J is TRBJ1-4; D is perhaps TRBD1 (5 bases). The CDR3 totals 18 residues. Germline CDR1 MDHEN, CDR2 SYDVKM. V shed 1 base and J shed 0 bases, with 15 bases lying between them. The CDR3, as DNA: TGTGCCAGCAGTTTATTACCCGGGGCCCCCACAACTAATGAAAAACTGTTTTTT. This sequence encodes CASSLLPGAPTTNEKLFF.

This clonotype was detected many times. This chain links TRBV12-3 or TRBV12-4 with TRBJ2-1; D is perhaps TRBD1 or TRBD2 (7 bases each). This CDR3 region has 14 residues. Trimming took 8 bases from V and 5 from J, leaving 16 bases between them. This chain's CDR3 is CASGGGTDNNEQFF. The CDR3 DNA reads TGTGCCAGCGGGGGGGGGACAGATAACAATGAGCAGTTCTTC.